The 19 T cell receptor beta chains below come from one sample, sequenced in a study of T cell changes during pregnancy in multiple sclerosis. Assay: immunoSEQ multiplex PCR; the TCRdb copy retains only in-frame clones and omits some. The sample has approximately 61,000 clones, more than 75% seen once. Here the sequenced sample was peripheral blood, taken in the first trimester of pregnancy. These receptors came from a female donor in good health, enrolled as a control in a pregnancy study.

The chain recombines TRBV5-1 with TRBJ1-1; TRBD1 aligns across 8 bases. CDR1 is SGHRS, CDR2 YFSETQ, per germline. The ends lost 4 bases at V and 4 bases at J; junction bases unmatched: 9. CDR3 length: 15 residues. The CDR3 region has the DNA TGCGCCAGCAGCCAGATAGGACAGGGAGGCACTGAAGCTTTCTTT. Translating it yields CASSQIGQGGTEAFF. Variable domain in full (rest from reference TRBV5-1 and TRBJ1-1): KAGVTQTPRYLIKTRGQQVTLSCSPISGHRSVSWYQQTPGQGLQFLFEYFSETQRNKGNFPGRFSGRQFSNSRSEMNVSTLELGDSALYLCASSQIGQGGTEAFFGQGTRLTVV.

The gene calls are TRBV6-5 and TRBJ2-1; the match to TRBD2 covers 12 bases. The germline V gene encodes CDR1 MNHEY and CDR2 SVGAGI. The V and J ends lost 4 bases and 7 bases, in that order; junction bases with no gene match: 8. The CDR3 is 16 amino acids. CDR3 in DNA: TGTGCCAGCAGTTCCCTGACTAGCGGGAGAAATAATGAGCAGTTCTTC. Translated, it gives CASSSLTSGRNNEQFF.

V gene TRBV2 combines with J gene TRBJ1-5; maybe TRBD1 (6 bases). CDR1 is SNHLY and CDR2 is FYNNEI in the germline V gene. This CDR3 spans 15 amino acids. The ends were cut back, 1 base at V and 6 bases at J, with 13 bases in the middle. The CDR3 reads CASSEGTGQGQPQHF. CDR3 DNA sequence: TGTGCCAGCAGTGAAGGAACAGGGCAGGGTCAGCCCCAGCATTTT.

This chain uses TRBV4-3 with TRBJ2-1; D is undetermined. The length of the CDR3 is 17 residues. CDR1 is LGHNA, CDR2 YSLEER, per germline. The germline V and J ends were trimmed by 0 bases and 6 bases, with 18 bases remaining between them. The CDR3 region is CASSQDRWLGKVNEQFF. In DNA form, the CDR3 reads TGCGCCAGCAGCCAAGATCGTTGGCTAGGAAAGGTCAATGAGCAGTTCTTC.

This chain uses TRBV5-4 with TRBJ1-1, with 8 bases aligning to TRBD1. Germline CDR1 is SGHNT and CDR2 is YYREEE (reference sequence). Unmatched junction bases numbered 6, after V lost 6 bases and J lost 11 bases. CDR3 length: 11 residues. In nucleotides, the CDR3 is TGTGCCAGCACTGATCAGGGGGCGGCTTTCTTT. It specifies CASTDQGAAFF.

The CDR3 DNA is TGTGCCAGCAGAAAACTAGCGGACCTTAGCACAGATACGCAGTATTTT. It translates to CASRKLADLSTDTQYF. This sequence joins TRBV7-9 and TRBJ2-3; 8 nucleotides line up with TRBD2. This CDR3 spans 16 amino acids. The V gene end was trimmed by 6 bases and the J gene end by 0 bases; junction bases not matched to a gene: 8. The germline V gene encodes CDR1 SEHNR and CDR2 FQNEAQ (reference sequence).

V is TRBV29-1 and J is TRBJ2-5; 7 bases line up with TRBD2. The germline V gene has CDR1 SQVTM and CDR2 ANQGSEA. J lost 5 bases, V lost 7 bases, and 22 bases had no gene match. This CDR3 has 17 residues. The CDR3 coding sequence is TGCAGCGCGGGCTGGGGAGCGGGAAGGGAGTGGGGGGAGACCCAGTACTTC. It yields the protein CSAGWGAGREWGETQYF.

This chain joins TRBV5-1 and TRBJ2-5; TRBD1 aligns across 10 bases. Germline V gene sequence: CDR1 SGHRS, CDR2 YFSETQ. The CDR3 runs 15 residues. With V trimmed by 4 bases and J by 4 bases, 7 bases remained unmatched. The CDR3 coding sequence is TGCGCCAGCAGCGGGGGGCGGACAGGGGGAGAGACCCAGTACTTC. It translates to CASSGGRTGGETQYF.

The chain is built from TRBV9 and TRBJ1-2; TRBD1 agrees at 10 bases. J gave up 6 bases and V 4 bases, and 9 bases lay outside the gene matches. There are 15 residues in the CDR3. Germline V gene sequence: CDR1 SGDLS, CDR2 YYNGEE. CDR3 sequence reads: CASSLLTGGVDGYTF. Here the CDR3 DNA reads TGTGCCAGCAGCTTGTTGACAGGGGGCGTGGATGGCTACACCTTC. The full variable domain, its missing parts supplied by reference TRBV9 and TRBJ1-2, is DSGVTQTPKHLITATGQRVTLRCSPRSGDLSVYWYQQSLDQGLQFLIQYYNGEERAKGNILERFSAQQFPDLHSELNLSSLELGDSALYFCASSLLTGGVDGYTFGSGTRLTVV.

The chain uses TRBV2 and TRBJ1-1; 7 bases are a match to TRBD1. Germline V gene data show CDR1 as SNHLY and CDR2 as FYNNEI. The CDR3 length is 13 residues. V shed 8 bases, J shed 7 bases, and the junction held 10 bases outside the gene matches. In nucleotides, the CDR3 is TGTGCCAGCGAGATTTACAGGGGACTTGAAGCTTTCTTT. Its translation: CASEIYRGLEAFF.

The chain carries TRBV11-2 and TRBJ2-1, with TRBD2 identical over 12 bases. V trimming: 1 base; J trimming: 15 bases; junction bases outside the gene matches: 13. Per germline, CDR1 SGHAT and CDR2 FQNNGV. This CDR3 is 16 amino acids long. The CDR3 protein is CASSLAGLAGGRMSFF. In nucleotides, the CDR3 is TGTGCCAGCAGCTTAGCTGGCCTAGCGGGAGGGAGGATGTCGTTCTTC.

CDR3 sequence reads: CASSRDGQPFGSYGYTF. The CDR3 bases are TGTGCCAGTAGTAGGGATGGACAGCCCTTCGGTTCCTATGGCTACACCTTC. The rearrangement uses TRBV19 and TRBJ1-2; perhaps TRBD1 as D (6 bases). V shed 4 bases and J shed 4 bases, with 22 bases lying between them. Germline CDR1 and CDR2: LNHDA and SQIVND (reference sequence). This CDR3 contains 17 residues.

This chain joins TRBV7-9 and TRBJ1-3; D is uncertain. Germline CDR1 SEHNR, CDR2 FQNEAQ (reference sequence). V shed 1 base and J shed 0 bases, with 10 bases lying between them. The CDR3 runs to 16 residues. The CDR3: CASSLGADYSGNTIYF. For the CDR3, the DNA is TGTGCCAGCAGCTTAGGGGCCGACTACTCTGGAAACACCATATATTTT.

The V call is TRBV5-1, the J call TRBJ2-1; 8 nucleotides match TRBD2. The CDR3 loop spans 15 amino acids. Trimming removed 3 bases from V and 8 bases from J; junction bases left unmatched: 10. Germline V gene data show CDR1 as SGHRS and CDR2 as YFSETQ. CDR3 nucleotides: TGCGCCAGCAGCTGGATAGCGGGAACCCCCTATGAGCAGTTCTTC. This codes for CASSWIAGTPYEQFF.

CDR3 in amino acids: CASSSPGTGENQPQHF. The DNA of the CDR3 is TGTGCCAGCAGTTCACCAGGGACAGGGGAGAATCAGCCCCAGCATTTT. The chain employs TRBV28 and TRBJ1-5, with 10 bases identical to TRBD1. Trimming took 4 bases from V and 4 from J; bases not matched to a gene: 7. This CDR3 is built from 16 residues. From germline, CDR1 is MDHEN and CDR2 SYDVKM.

The chain recombines TRBV5-6 with TRBJ2-5; TRBD1 matches 7 bases. The length of the CDR3 is 17 residues. After removal of 3 bases from V and 1 base from J, the junction contained 12 bases not matched to a gene. CDR1 and CDR2 from the germline V gene are SGHDT and YYEEEE. CDR3 sequence reads: CASSWPNRGFLQETQYF. CDR3 DNA: TGTGCCAGCAGCTGGCCAAACAGGGGCTTCCTCCAAGAGACCCAGTACTTC.

The V and J genes are TRBV6-5 and TRBJ1-2, with 9 positions matching TRBD1. V was pared by 4 bases and J by 6 bases, with 6 bases of the junction left unmatched. CDR1 is MNHEY, CDR2 SVGAGI, per germline. CDR3 size: 14 residues. CDR3 coding DNA: TGTGCCAGCAGTTCGACAGGGGGGGTAAATGGCTACACCTTC. It encodes CASSSTGGVNGYTF.

This chain uses TRBV4-3 with TRBJ2-7, with D tentatively TRBD1 (5 bases). Germline V gene sequence: CDR1 LGHNA, CDR2 YSLEER. CDR3 length equals 15 residues. V was pared by 1 base and J by 3 bases, with 13 bases between. CDR3 residues: CASSQVVQANYEQYF. The CDR3 nucleotides read TGCGCCAGCAGCCAAGTAGTACAGGCCAACTACGAGCAGTACTTC.

This chain joins TRBV5-1 and TRBJ2-2; the match to TRBD1 covers 10 bases. V was pared by 4 bases and J by 6 bases, with 9 bases of the junction left unmatched. CDR3 size: 16 residues. Germline assignment: CDR1 SGHRS and CDR2 YFSETQ. CDR3 protein: CASSTYRGTGAGELFF. As DNA, the CDR3 is TGCGCCAGCAGCACCTACCGTGGGACAGGGGCCGGGGAGCTGTTTTTT.